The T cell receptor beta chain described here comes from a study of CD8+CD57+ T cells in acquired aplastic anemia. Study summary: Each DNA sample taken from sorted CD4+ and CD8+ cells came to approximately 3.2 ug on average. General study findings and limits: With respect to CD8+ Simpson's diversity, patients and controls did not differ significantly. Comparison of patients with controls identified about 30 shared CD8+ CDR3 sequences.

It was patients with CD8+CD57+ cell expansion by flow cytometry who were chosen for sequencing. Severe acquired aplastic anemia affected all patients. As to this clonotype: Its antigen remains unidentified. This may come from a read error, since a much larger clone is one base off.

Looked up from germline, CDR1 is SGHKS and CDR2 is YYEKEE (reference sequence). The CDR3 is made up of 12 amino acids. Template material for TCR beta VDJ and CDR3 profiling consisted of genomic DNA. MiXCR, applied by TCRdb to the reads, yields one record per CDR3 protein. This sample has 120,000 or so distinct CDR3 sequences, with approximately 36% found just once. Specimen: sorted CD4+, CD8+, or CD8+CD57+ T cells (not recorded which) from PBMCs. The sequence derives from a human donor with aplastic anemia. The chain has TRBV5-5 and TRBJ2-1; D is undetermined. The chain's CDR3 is CANSSSSNEQFF. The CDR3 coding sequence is TGTGCCAACAGCTCCTCGTCCAATGAGCAGTTCTTC.